This passage covers 30 T cell receptor beta chains from one sample sequenced in a study of blood T cell repertoires in COVID-19. Produced via immunoSEQ multiplex PCR; TCRdb's table is partial and in-frame only. The sample records hundreds of thousands of clones, approximately 88% being singletons. What was sequenced was PBMCs or T cells enriched from blood (not recorded which). Source of these receptors: a young woman who had recovered from COVID-19.

J is TRBJ2-4 and V is TRBV19; D perhaps matches TRBD2 (5 bases). This CDR3 is 11 amino acids long. Trimming removed 7 bases from V and 8 bases from J, with 9 bases in between. Germline V gives CDR1 LNHDA, CDR2 SQIVND (reference sequence). The CDR3 sequence: CASKAGDIQYF. The CDR3 DNA follows: TGTGCCAGTAAGGCCGGGGACATTCAGTACTTC.

J is TRBJ1-2 and V is TRBV4-3; 8 bases match TRBD1. The germline V gene encodes CDR1 LGHNA and CDR2 YSLEER. Trimming took 4 bases from V and 5 from J; bases not matched to a gene: 9. There are 15 residues in the CDR3. The CDR3 DNA reads TGCGCCAGCAGCCCCGCCGGGACAGGTTATTATGGCTACACCTTC. The encoded protein is CASSPAGTGYYGYTF.

The J gene is TRBJ2-1, the V gene TRBV28; D not certain. Germline lookup yields CDR1 MDHEN and CDR2 SYDVKM. The V end lost 6 bases, the J end lost 7 bases, and 13 bases lay between the germline ends. This CDR3 contains 13 residues. This CDR3 reads CASSPYLENEQFF. The CDR3 coding sequence is TGTGCCAGCAGCCCCTACCTAGAAAATGAGCAGTTCTTC.

The chain has TRBV20-1 and TRBJ1-1, with TRBD1 matching over 9 bases. Germline trimming cut 3 bases from V and 1 base from J; bases unmatched to any gene: 3. This CDR3 has 14 residues. The germline gives CDR1 DFQATT, CDR2 SNEGSKA (reference sequence). DNA of the CDR3: TGCAGTGCTAGTGACAGGGGGGCGAACACTGAAGCTTTCTTT. Protein sequence: CSASDRGANTEAFF.

The table lists this clone with a count of one. This rearrangement joins TRBV12-3 or TRBV12-4 to TRBJ2-7; maybe TRBD2 (5 bases). This CDR3 comprises 13 residues. V was shortened by 2 bases and J by 6 bases, with 11 bases between the two germline ends. In nucleotides, the CDR3 is TGTGCCAGCAGTTTACTTACTAGTGGCGAGCAGTACTTC. Amino acids: CASSLLTSGEQYF.

J is TRBJ2-1 and V is TRBV5-4; a weak D match, TRBD1 (6 bases). Trimming removed 3 bases at V and 6 bases at J, with 7 bases between. The germline gives CDR1 SGHNT, CDR2 YYREEE (reference sequence). The CDR3 consists of 12 residues. The CDR3, as DNA: TGTGCCAGCAGCTCACAGGGCAATGAGCAGTTCTTC. Encoded protein: CASSSQGNEQFF.

The chain uses TRBV10-3 and TRBJ1-1, with 8 bases identical to TRBD1. The CDR3 runs 14 residues. Germline lookup yields CDR1 ENHRY and CDR2 SYGVKD. The junction had 3 bases not matched to a gene; V was cut back by 4 bases and J by 2 bases. Written as DNA, the CDR3 is TGTGCCATCAGTGCTACAGGGGGAAACACTGAAGCTTTCTTT. Its translation is CAISATGGNTEAFF.

This clone has a single count. The V gene is TRBV2, the J gene TRBJ2-7; D is perhaps TRBD2 (6 bases). The CDR3 has 13 amino acids. Trimming left V 7 bases short and J 0 bases short, with 10 bases between. CDR1 and CDR2 from the germline V gene are SNHLY and FYNNEI. CDR3 bases: TGTGCCAGCAACGGGGGAAGCTCCTACGAGCAGTACTTC. It is translated as CASNGGSSYEQYF.

The V gene is TRBV4-3, the J gene TRBJ1-2, with 10 bases matching TRBD1. Germline V gene data show CDR1 as LGHNA and CDR2 as YSLEER. The V and J ends lost 4 bases and 3 bases, in that order; junction bases with no gene match: 14. CDR3 length: 18 amino acids. This chain's CDR3 is CASSPIGGTGDGYYGYTF. The CDR3 nucleotides are TGCGCCAGCAGCCCCATAGGCGGGACAGGGGATGGGTACTATGGCTACACCTTC.

Of note for this clone: This CDR3 is missing its conserved last phenylalanine or tryptophan, likely due to a read error. The DNA is omitted, as the CDR3 cannot be located on it reliably, and the CDR3 follows TCRdb's listing. The rearrangement links TRBV12-3 or TRBV12-4 to TRBJ1-2. The CDR3 contains 8 residues when both ends are counted. This chain's CDR3 is CASSYEAA.

This clone was detected once. The rearrangement joins TRBV9 to TRBJ2-2; D not resolved. The CDR3 consists of 12 residues. Germline assignment: CDR1 SGDLS and CDR2 YYNGEE. Trimming removed 4 bases at V and 6 bases at J, with 7 bases between. CDR3 region: CASSLLSGELFF. The CDR3 region has the DNA TGTGCCAGCAGCCTTCTTTCCGGGGAGCTGTTTTTT. The entire variable domain, with the rest obtained from reference TRBV9 and TRBJ2-2, is as follows: DSGVTQTPKHLITATGQRVTLRCSPRSGDLSVYWYQQSLDQGLQFLIQYYNGEERAKGNILERFSAQQFPDLHSELNLSSLELGDSALYFCASSLLSGELFFGEGSRLTVL.

This chain connects TRBV12-3 or TRBV12-4 to TRBJ1-1, with D possibly TRBD1 on 5 matching bases. The germline V and J ends were trimmed by 3 bases and 8 bases, with 13 bases remaining between them. The CDR3 spans 13 residues. The CDR3 reads CASSLDKGMEAFF. CDR3 coding DNA: TGTGCCAGCAGTTTGGACAAGGGGATGGAAGCTTTCTTT.

This chain uses TRBV4-3 with TRBJ2-7; D remains unclear. With 1 base removed from V and 3 bases from J, the gap between germline ends came to 13 bases. The V gene's germline CDR1 is LGHNA and CDR2 YSLEER. This CDR3 has 15 amino acids. The CDR3 DNA is TGCGCCAGCAGCCAAGCAGCAGGCAACCTCTACGAGCAGTACTTC. Amino acid sequence: CASSQAAGNLYEQYF.

The chain employs TRBV5-1 and TRBJ2-5; D remains unclear. Germline V CDR1 and CDR2: SGHRS, YFSETQ. The CDR3 covers 12 residues. V gave up 2 bases and J gave up 3 bases, with 5 bases separating them. CDR3 protein: CASSFAEETQYF. CDR3 DNA sequence: TGCGCCAGCAGCTTTGCAGAAGAGACCCAGTACTTC.

The CDR3 sequence is CATSSSGSGNTIYF. The DNA for the CDR3 is TGTGCCACCTCCTCAAGCGGCTCTGGAAACACCATATATTTT. The J gene is TRBJ1-3, the V gene TRBV24-1; D unresolved. Trimming pared 9 bases from V and 0 bases from J, leaving 11 bases between. The CDR3 loop spans 14 amino acids. Germline V gene sequence: CDR1 KGHDR, CDR2 SFDVKD.

The chain employs TRBV4-1 and TRBJ2-7; maybe TRBD2 (6 bases). Looked up from germline, CDR1 is MGHRA and CDR2 is YSYEKL. Between the trimmed V and J ends, which lost 1 base and 5 bases, there was a span of 9 bases. This CDR3 has 13 residues. The CDR3 nucleotides read TGCGCCAGCAGCCAAGGGGGAGGCGACGAGCAGTACTTC. It encodes CASSQGGGDEQYF.

The V call is TRBV27, the J call TRBJ1-2; no firm D call. Per the germline V gene, CDR1 is MNHEY and CDR2 is SMNVEV (reference sequence). The CDR3 is 15 residues long. V was shortened by 4 bases and J by 1 base, with 13 bases between the two germline ends. The CDR3 loop is CASSYRSKSNYGYTF. The CDR3 DNA follows: TGTGCCAGCAGTTATCGATCTAAAAGTAACTATGGCTACACCTTC.

The chain couples TRBV3-1 (or the pseudogene TRBV3-2) to TRBJ2-1; unclear D gene. V lost 3 bases, J lost 5 bases, and 14 bases lay in between. The CDR3 totals 15 residues. Germline CDR1 and CDR2: LGHDT and YNNKEL (reference sequence). Here the CDR3 DNA reads TGTGCCAGCAGCCATGTCAGACAAAACGACAATGAGCAGTTCTTC. Amino acid sequence: CASSHVRQNDNEQFF.

The V and J genes are TRBV15 and TRBJ2-2, with D perhaps TRBD1 (5 bases). V was trimmed by 4 bases and J by 3 bases, leaving 9 bases between them. CDR1 LNHNV and CDR2 YYDKDF come from the germline V gene (reference sequence). This CDR3 is built from 14 residues. The DNA for the CDR3 is TGTGCCACCAGCATTGACAGTTACACCGGGGAGCTGTTTTTT. As protein: CATSIDSYTGELFF.

The chain has TRBV28 and TRBJ2-3, with TRBD2 matching 9 bases. This CDR3 is built from 17 residues. Germline-derived CDR1 and CDR2 are MDHEN and SYDVKM. Losses at the gene ends were 2 bases for V and 3 bases for J; bases not matched to a gene: 9. The CDR3 reads CASSLLAGPGLTDTQYF. The DNA for the CDR3 is TGTGCCAGCAGTTTACTAGCGGGACCTGGCCTAACAGATACGCAGTATTTT.

This clone was counted between two and nine times. Its ends do not fully match the called genes, so a read error is possible. The chain couples TRBV2 to TRBJ1-5; 8 bases agree with TRBD1. Germline-derived CDR1 and CDR2 are SNHLY and FYNNEI. The CDR3 sequence is 14 residues long. The CDR3 sequence: CASSEGQGEQPQHF. The CDR3 DNA reads TGTGCCAGCAGCGAAGGACAGGGTGAACAGCCCCAGCATTTT.

The rearrangement uses TRBV27 and TRBJ1-5; the match to TRBD1 covers 11 bases. The ends lost 4 bases at V and 0 bases at J; junction bases unmatched: 8. The CDR3 totals 18 residues. The germline V gene has CDR1 MNHEY and CDR2 SMNVEV (reference sequence). Here the CDR3 reads CASSSHGQGAYSNQPQHF. The CDR3 DNA reads as TGTGCCAGCAGTTCCCACGGACAGGGGGCCTATAGCAATCAGCCCCAGCATTTT.

This clone has a handful of counts. The gene calls are TRBV18 and TRBJ1-1; D not resolved. The germline CDR1 and CDR2 sequences are KGHSH and LQKENI. V was pared by 5 bases and J by 4 bases, with 17 bases between. This CDR3 contains 15 residues. The CDR3 nucleotides read TGTGCCAGCTCATTAACGAAAGTCGGGAGCACTGAAGCTTTCTTT. It is translated as CASSLTKVGSTEAFF.

This clone appeared a few times. The chain is built from TRBV7-6 and TRBJ2-2; 11 bases fit TRBD2. The germline V gene has CDR1 SGHVS and CDR2 FNYEAQ. The trim removed 0 bases at V and 6 bases at J, leaving 6 bases unmatched. The CDR3 extends over 17 amino acids. The CDR3 region is CASSLALAGGPSGELFF. For the CDR3, the DNA is TGTGCCAGCAGCTTAGCTTTAGCGGGGGGGCCTTCCGGGGAGCTGTTTTTT.

The rearrangement joins TRBV30 to TRBJ2-2, with TRBD1 as a possible D gene (6 bases). Germline CDR1 is GTSNPN and CDR2 is SVGIG (reference sequence). The CDR3 extends over 12 amino acids. Trimming stripped 2 bases from V and 9 bases from J, with 10 bases between. The CDR3 here is CAWSIGGRELFF. CDR3 DNA sequence: TGTGCCTGGAGTATTGGGGGCCGGGAGCTGTTTTTT.

The chain links TRBV7-9 to TRBJ1-6; 7 bases are a match to TRBD1. This CDR3 comprises 15 residues. CDR1 and CDR2 from the germline V gene are SEHNR and FQNEAQ (reference sequence). J gave up 9 bases and V 3 bases, and 8 bases lay outside the gene matches. CDR3 amino acids: CASSFRQGLGSPLHF. The CDR3 DNA follows: TGTGCCAGCAGCTTCAGACAGGGCTTAGGTTCACCCCTCCACTTT.

The rearrangement joins TRBV24-1 to TRBJ1-2; no clear D. The CDR3 covers 15 residues. Trimming cost V 6 bases and J 2 bases, with 15 bases left between them. Germline V gene lookup returns CDR1 KGHDR and CDR2 SFDVKD. The CDR3 protein is CATSKLEGGNYGYTF. CDR3 DNA: TGTGCCACCAGTAAGTTGGAAGGAGGGAACTATGGCTACACCTTC.

This chain connects TRBV29-1 to TRBJ1-2; D is uncertain. V shed 6 bases and J shed 6 bases, with 14 bases lying between them. This CDR3 region has 12 residues. CDR1 SQVTM and CDR2 ANQGSEA come from the germline V gene. The CDR3 DNA reads as TGCAGCGTCCCCCGCGGGGAAGATGGCTACACCTTC. Its translation: CSVPRGEDGYTF.

The chain employs TRBV7-9 and TRBJ2-3, with 10 bases fitting TRBD2. The trim removed 3 bases at V and 7 bases at J, leaving 7 bases unmatched. Germline values: CDR1 SEHNR, CDR2 FQNEAQ (reference sequence). The CDR3 contains 15 residues. CDR3 sequence reads: CASSLTSGRTYTQYF. In DNA, the CDR3 is TGTGCCAGCAGCTTGACTAGCGGGCGAACTTATACGCAGTATTTT.

This clone has only one observation. This chain joins TRBV18 and TRBJ2-3; TRBD1 aligns across 8 bases. CDR1 and CDR2 (germline): KGHSH, LQKENI. V shed 6 bases, J shed 2 bases, and the junction held 4 bases outside the gene matches. CDR3 length: 14 residues. The CDR3 sequence is CASSGQGHTDTQYF. DNA for the CDR3: TGTGCCAGCTCCGGACAGGGTCACACAGATACGCAGTATTTT.